What follows describes a single T cell receptor beta chain. The data were obtained in a study of OX40 agonist ivuxolimab in advanced cancers. There are 16 residues in the CDR3. From germline, CDR1 is SGHDT and CDR2 YYEEEE. Sequencing was performed with immunoSEQ multiplex PCR; in TCRdb, only in-frame clones are kept and a portion is missing. The table includes about 73,000 clones, 80% to 95% detected once. This sequence was found in an adult with an advanced solid tumor such as melanoma, head and neck, liver or kidney cancer. V usage is TRBV5-6 and J usage is TRBJ2-5, with 10 positions matching TRBD2. Matching the DNA end better, TRBJ2-7 makes the J call doubtful. Material: CD4+ or CD8+ T cells sorted from blood, obtained in a trial of the OX40 agonist ivuxolimab. The DNA for the CDR3 is TGTGCCAGCAGCCCCAATCTAGCGGGGGCGAACTACGAGCAGTACTTC. Translated: CASSPNLAGANYEQYF.